The 2 T cell receptor beta chains below all came from one sample that was sequenced in a study of blood T cell repertoires in COVID-19 (dated by TCRdb to the early 2020s). Library preparation was by the immunoSEQ multiplex PCR assay. Here the immuneACCESS table is served through TCRdb, limited to in-frame sequences with V and J called. Missing clones are a known gap in these copies; in checked studies unresolved V genes cover under half, and the rest lacks a known reason. The sample table holds a few hundred thousand clones, of which approximately 87% were seen once. Less than 3.5% of the sample goes to the ten largest clones. Sequences were obtained from peripheral blood. These receptors were collected from a woman in her twenties or thirties with COVID-19, enrolled during active disease.

As to this clone: Other DNA sequences of this sample code for an identical CDR3. The genes are TRBV27 and TRBJ1-1; D not certain. Germline loops: CDR1 MNHEY, CDR2 SMNVEV (reference sequence). CDR3 length: 13 residues. The V end lost 3 bases, the J end lost 2 bases, and 7 bases lay between the germline ends. CDR3 sequence (DNA): TGTGCCAGCAGTTTCTCAGGAAACACTGAAGCTTTCTTT. Translated: CASSFSGNTEAFF.

The chain is built from TRBV3-1 (or the pseudogene TRBV3-2) and TRBJ1-2; TRBD1 might be the D (5 bases). Between the trimmed V and J ends, which lost 2 bases and 2 bases, there was a span of 12 bases. The CDR3 has 15 amino acids. Germline V gene data show CDR1 as LGHDT and CDR2 as YNNKEL (reference sequence). CDR3 DNA: TGTGCCAGCAGCCAAACCCCCAGGGCAAACTATGGCTACACCTTC. It yields the protein CASSQTPRANYGYTF.